Each of the 8 T cell receptor beta chains below was sequenced from the same sample in a study of naive and memory T cell subsets. Ligated cDNA underwent four rounds of PCR with nested alpha and beta constant region primers and SP2. MiXCR was run by TCRdb on the 5' RACE reads, yielding one entry per CDR3 protein. The sample has roughly 60,000 distinct CDR3 sequences, 8% seen once. TCR cDNA received a 3' ligated oligonucleotide that carried a UMI. Receptor source: a female donor in good health.

This CDR3 reads CASSLQLATNEKLFF. DNA of the CDR3: TGTGCCAGCAGTTTGCAGCTTGCAACTAATGAAAAACTGTTTTTT. The chain uses TRBV28 and TRBJ1-4; D is unclear. The CDR3 is 15 amino acids. Trimming removed 3 bases at V and 0 bases at J, with 8 bases between. Per germline, CDR1 MDHEN and CDR2 SYDVKM.

This clonotype was counted at least ten times. The gene calls are TRBV5-1 and TRBJ2-7; D not certain. This CDR3 has 13 amino acids. Trimming stripped 4 bases from V and 5 bases from J, with 13 bases between. The germline CDR1 and CDR2 sequences are SGHRS and YFSETQ. The CDR3 loop is CASSPLWPDEQYF. The CDR3 DNA follows: TGCGCCAGCAGCCCCTTGTGGCCGGACGAGCAGTACTTC.

The chain employs TRBV7-2 and TRBJ2-3, with a tentative D call TRBD2 (5 bases). CDR3 size: 14 residues. Looked up from germline, CDR1 is SGHTA and CDR2 is FQGNSA. V lost 3 bases, J lost 0 bases, and 7 bases lay in between. The CDR3 region is CASSFGGSTDTQYF. In nucleotides, the CDR3 is TGTGCCAGCAGCTTTGGCGGGAGCACAGATACGCAGTATTTT.

This clonotype was seen repeatedly, ten times or more. This chain connects TRBV30 to TRBJ2-7; D tentatively fits TRBD1 or TRBD2 (6 bases each). Germline V gene sequence: CDR1 GTSNPN, CDR2 SVGIG (reference sequence). This CDR3 contains 14 residues. V gave up 3 bases and J gave up 4 bases, with 16 bases separating them. The CDR3 loop reads CAWSLGGMGYEQYF. CDR3 nucleotide sequence: TGTGCCTGGAGCCTCGGGGGCATGGGGTACGAGCAGTACTTC. The complete variable domain, with remaining parts taken from reference TRBV30 and TRBJ2-7, reads SQTIHQWPATLVQPVGSPLSLECTVEGTSNPNLYWYRQAAGRGLQLLFYSVGIGQISSEVPQNLSASRPQDRQFILSSKKLLLSDSGFYLCAWSLGGMGYEQYFGPGTRLTVT.

This clonotype was counted between two and nine times. This chain connects TRBV14 to TRBJ1-5; D remains ambiguous. CDR1 is SGHDN, CDR2 FVKESK, per germline. Trimming pared 8 bases from V and 4 bases from J, leaving 12 bases between. The CDR3 extends over 13 amino acids. The CDR3 loop is CASPARANQPQHF. The CDR3 nucleotides are TGTGCCAGCCCCGCCCGAGCTAATCAGCCCCAGCATTTT.

This clonotype was observed a handful of times. The genes are TRBV20-1 and TRBJ2-1; 7 bases are shared with TRBD1. V was pared by 8 bases and J by 3 bases, with 7 bases of the junction left unmatched. The CDR3 runs to 13 residues. CDR1 is DFQATT, CDR2 SNEGSKA, per germline (reference sequence). CDR3 coding DNA: TGCAGTTTAGAGGGGACAGACTACAATGAGCAGTTCTTC. Translation: CSLEGTDYNEQFF.

This clonotype was observed a handful of times. The chain carries TRBV10-1 and TRBJ2-2, with unresolved D. The CDR3 extends over 17 amino acids. Per germline, CDR1 WNHNN and CDR2 SYGVQD (reference sequence). Trimming removed 5 bases at V and 0 bases at J, with 16 bases between. The CDR3 nucleotides are TGCGCCAGCAGTTTGTTCCCCGATCCTCCGAACACCGGGGAGCTGTTTTTT. Translation: CASSLFPDPPNTGELFF.

This clonotype was observed many times. This chain uses TRBV28 with TRBJ2-7; 9 nucleotides match TRBD1. V shed 6 bases, J shed 4 bases, and the junction held 4 bases outside the gene matches. Germline-derived CDR1 and CDR2 are MDHEN and SYDVKM. The CDR3 spans 13 residues. As DNA, the CDR3 is TGTGCCAGCAGGGGGACAGGGCCTTACGAGCAGTACTTC. It is translated as CASRGTGPYEQYF.